This T cell receptor beta chain was recorded in a study of Graves' ophthalmopathy and Graves' hyperthyroidism. Turning to the study itself: Blood was drawn at initial diagnosis, before any treatment.

The study, taken as a whole, reports: A 13-signature model separated ophthalmopathy from stable hyperthyroidism, just over 85% sensitivity, roughly 81% specificity.

To note about this clonotype: As yet, its antigen is unknown.

CDR1 SQVTM and CDR2 ANQGSEA come from the germline V gene. The V gene lost 3 bases and the J gene lost 3 bases, with 12 bases spanning the gap. The CDR3 extends over 13 amino acids. The authors amplified TCR beta CDR3 regions from RNA transcripts. Following a first-round RT-PCR that used HTBI primers, a second-round multiplex PCR was carried out. Using its own MiXCR run on the multiplex PCR reads, TCRdb lists one record per CDR3 protein. The sample lists about 220,000 distinct CDR3 sequences; about a fifth were seen once. Sequencing was performed on peripheral blood. The rearrangement joins TRBV29-1 to TRBJ2-7; a weak D match, TRBD1 (5 bases). This sequence was found in a woman aged 45 to 65 with Graves' ophthalmopathy. The DNA of the CDR3 is TGCAGCGTTGATCTTCCAGGGAACTACGAGCAGTACTTC. Encoded protein: CSVDLPGNYEQYF.